This TCR beta chain was found in a study of control samples from healthy donors and cancer patients. This clone was seen a few times. Germline CDR1 reads MNHEY; CDR2 reads SVGAGI. This CDR3 is built from 15 residues. The V end was cut by 5 bases, the J end by 2 bases, with 16 bases between. Method: immunoSEQ multiplex PCR; TCRdb's copy keeps in-frame clones and lacks some. In the table there are roughly 150,000 clones, 92% of which are singletons. The sequenced material came from blood. V usage is TRBV6-5 and J usage is TRBJ2-7; D might be TRBD2 (6 bases). This TCR derives from a woman in her 30s in good health. The CDR3 here is CASSPSRGSPYEQYF. CDR3 in DNA: TGTGCCAGCAGTCCTTCCCGGGGGTCACCCTACGAGCAGTACTTC.